This T cell receptor (beta chain) emerged from a study of blood T cell repertoires in COVID-19. The overall study: Specimens from acute and convalescent COVID-19 originated in the United States, Italy and Spain. From T cells, B-cell-depleted T cells, or PBMCs came the material, which was cDNA or gDNA.

The V end was cut by 0 bases, the J end by 5 bases, with 10 bases between. Germline V gives CDR1 MNHEY, CDR2 SVGAGI. There are 14 residues in the CDR3. Original handling: Estimation of nucleated cell counts was performed using reference gene primer amplification. TCRdb's copy holds only in-frame clones and misses some; the assay was immunoSEQ multiplex PCR. The DNA gave D and trimming, while V, J and clone size come from that table. The table shows hundreds of thousands of clones, with 83% occurring only once. This clone was seen a handful of times. Sequenced sample: peripheral blood. The receptor was isolated from a middle-aged woman with active or convalescent COVID-19. The V and J genes are TRBV6-5 and TRBJ1-1; D is perhaps TRBD1 (5 bases). The CDR3 nucleotides read TGTGCCAGCAGTTACTCGCGGGGGACGACTGAAGCTTTCTTT. Protein: CASSYSRGTTEAFF.